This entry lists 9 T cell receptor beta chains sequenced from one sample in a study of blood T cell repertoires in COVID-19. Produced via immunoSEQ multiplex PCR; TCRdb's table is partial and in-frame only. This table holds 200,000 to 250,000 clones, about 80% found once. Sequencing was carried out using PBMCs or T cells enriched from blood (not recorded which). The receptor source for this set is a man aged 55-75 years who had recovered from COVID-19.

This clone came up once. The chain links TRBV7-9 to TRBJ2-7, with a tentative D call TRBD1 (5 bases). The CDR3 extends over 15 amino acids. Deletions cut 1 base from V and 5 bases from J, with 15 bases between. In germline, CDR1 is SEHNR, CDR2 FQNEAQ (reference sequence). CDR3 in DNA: TGTGCCAGCAGCTTAGAGGGCAGGGCTCTCGACGAGCAGTACTTC. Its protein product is CASSLEGRALDEQYF.

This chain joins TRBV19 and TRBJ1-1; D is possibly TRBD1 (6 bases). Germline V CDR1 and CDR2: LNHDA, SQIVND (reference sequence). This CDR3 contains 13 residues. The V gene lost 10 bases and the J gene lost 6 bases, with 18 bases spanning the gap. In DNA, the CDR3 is TGTGCCACCGCGGACAGCACCTTACCTGAAGCTTTCTTT. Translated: CATADSTLPEAFF. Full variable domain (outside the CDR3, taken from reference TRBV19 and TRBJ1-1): DGGITQSPKYLFRKEGQNVTLSCEQNLNHDAMYWYRQDPGQGLRLIYYSQIVNDFQKGDIAEGYSVSREKKESFPLTVTSAQKNPTAFYLCATADSTLPEAFFGQGTRLTVV.

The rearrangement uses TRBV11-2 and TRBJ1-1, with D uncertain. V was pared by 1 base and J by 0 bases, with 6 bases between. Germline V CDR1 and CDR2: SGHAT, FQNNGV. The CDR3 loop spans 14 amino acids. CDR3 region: CASSLARVNTEAFF. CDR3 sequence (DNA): TGTGCCAGCAGCTTAGCTCGCGTGAACACTGAAGCTTTCTTT.

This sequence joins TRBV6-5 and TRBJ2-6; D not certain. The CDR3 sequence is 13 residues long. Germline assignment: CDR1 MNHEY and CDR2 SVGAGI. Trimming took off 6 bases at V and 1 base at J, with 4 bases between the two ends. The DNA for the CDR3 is TGTGCCAGCAGCAGATCTGGGGCCAACGTCCTGACTTTC. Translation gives CASSRSGANVLTF.

The CDR3 here is CASSPQGTGGWSNYGYTF. CDR3 coding DNA: TGTGCCAGCTCACCACAAGGGACAGGGGGCTGGAGTAACTATGGCTACACCTTC. The rearrangement uses TRBV18 and TRBJ1-2; 12 bases align to TRBD1. The CDR3 contains 18 residues. In germline, CDR1 is KGHSH, CDR2 LQKENI. With 1 base clipped from V and 1 base from J, the junction kept 7 bases outside the gene matches.

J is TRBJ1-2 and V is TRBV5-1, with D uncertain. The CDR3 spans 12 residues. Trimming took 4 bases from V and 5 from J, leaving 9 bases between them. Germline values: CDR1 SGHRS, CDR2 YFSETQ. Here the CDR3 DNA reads TGCGCCAGCAGCCCCCGGAGTTATGGCTACACCTTC. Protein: CASSPRSYGYTF.

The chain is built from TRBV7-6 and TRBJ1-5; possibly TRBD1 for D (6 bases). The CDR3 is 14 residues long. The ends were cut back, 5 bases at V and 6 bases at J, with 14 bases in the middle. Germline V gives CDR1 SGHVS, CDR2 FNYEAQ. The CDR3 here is CASSPTRGGQPQHF. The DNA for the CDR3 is TGTGCCAGCAGCCCCACCAGGGGCGGTCAGCCCCAGCATTTT. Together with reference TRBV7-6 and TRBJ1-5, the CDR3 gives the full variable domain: GAGVSQSPRYKVTKRGQDVALRCDPISGHVSLYWYRQALGQGPEFLTYFNYEAQQDKSGLPNDRFSAERPEGSISTLTIQRTEQRDSAMYRCASSPTRGGQPQHFGDGTRLSIL.

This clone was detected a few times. The CDR3 here is CASSPGASGGKDTQYF. As DNA, the CDR3 is TGCGCCAGCAGCCCCGGTGCTAGCGGGGGCAAAGATACGCAGTATTTT. The chain joins TRBV5-1 to TRBJ2-3, with 10 bases identical to TRBD2. This CDR3 region has 16 residues. Germline CDR1 and CDR2: SGHRS and YFSETQ. V shed 4 bases and J 5 bases; nucleotides not matched to a gene: 10.

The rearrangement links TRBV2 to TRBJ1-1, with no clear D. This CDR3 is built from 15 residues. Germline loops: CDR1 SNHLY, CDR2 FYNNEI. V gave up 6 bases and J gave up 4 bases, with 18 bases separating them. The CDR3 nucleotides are TGTGCCAGCAGCGCCCTGGCCAGTGAATCCACTGAAGCTTTCTTT. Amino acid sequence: CASSALASESTEAFF. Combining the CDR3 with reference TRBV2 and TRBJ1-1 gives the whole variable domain EPEVTQTPSHQVTQMGQEVILRCVPISNHLYFYWYRQILGQKVEFLVSFYNNEISEKSEIFDDQFSVERPDGSNFTLKIRSTKLEDSAMYFCASSALASESTEAFFGQGTRLTVV.